Each of the 7 T cell receptor beta chains below was sequenced from the same sample in a study of OX40 agonist ivuxolimab in advanced cancers. The protocol was immunoSEQ multiplex PCR, while the TCRdb copy is restricted to in-frame clones and leaves out a portion. Of more than 20,000 clones listed, more than 75% were seen once; the top ten hold around 11%. Source: CD4+ or CD8+ T cells sorted from blood, taken in a trial of the OX40 agonist ivuxolimab. The receptors here all came from an adult with an advanced solid tumor such as melanoma, head and neck, liver or kidney cancer.

The chain recombines TRBV11-2 with TRBJ1-5, with 11 bases identical to TRBD1. With 4 bases clipped from V and 6 bases from J, the junction kept 14 bases outside the gene matches. CDR1 is SGHAT and CDR2 is FQNNGV in the germline V gene. CDR3 length equals 18 residues. DNA of the CDR3: TGTGCCAGCAGCTCTGGACAGGGGGCGCTTGCGGGAAGTCAGCCCCAGCATTTT. Protein product: CASSSGQGALAGSQPQHF.

V is TRBV29-1 and J is TRBJ2-1; 8 bases agree with TRBD1. Germline CDR1 and CDR2: SQVTM and ANQGSEA. The CDR3 has 13 amino acids. With V trimmed by 3 bases and J by 9 bases, 7 bases remained unmatched. The CDR3 protein is CSVDDRGLGEQFF. In nucleotides, the CDR3 is TGCAGCGTTGATGACAGGGGTTTAGGTGAGCAGTTCTTC.

The chain uses TRBV10-3 and TRBJ2-7; D is perhaps TRBD1 (6 bases). Trimming pared 7 bases from V and 2 bases from J, leaving 9 bases between. The CDR3 has 12 amino acids. The germline CDR1 and CDR2 sequences are ENHRY and SYGVKD. CDR3 region: CAINSGAYEQYF. CDR3 in DNA: TGTGCCATCAACTCAGGGGCCTACGAGCAGTACTTC.

J is TRBJ2-7 and V is TRBV30; maybe TRBD2 (6 bases). CDR1 GTSNPN and CDR2 SVGIG come from the germline V gene (reference sequence). The CDR3 runs to 13 residues. Trimming took 0 bases from V and 6 from J, leaving 12 bases between them. CDR3 sequence (DNA): TGTGCCTGGAGTGTACTAGGAGGGGTCGAGCAGTACTTC. Protein sequence: CAWSVLGGVEQYF.

The chain employs TRBV5-4 and TRBJ2-7, with unresolved D. This CDR3 spans 12 amino acids. V lost 7 bases and J lost 3, with 11 bases in between. Per the germline V gene, CDR1 is SGHNT and CDR2 is YYREEE (reference sequence). CDR3 amino acids: CASSTDNYEQYF. The CDR3 nucleotides are TGTGCCAGCTCAACAGACAACTACGAGCAGTACTTC.

The chain employs TRBV7-9 and TRBJ1-4; D remains unclear. Germline assignment: CDR1 SEHNR and CDR2 FQNEAQ (reference sequence). The CDR3 totals 17 residues. Trimming took off 8 bases at V and 0 bases at J, with 19 bases between the two ends. This CDR3 reads CASASSAEGTTNEKLFF. The CDR3 DNA follows: TGTGCCAGCGCCTCGAGCGCCGAAGGGACAACTAATGAAAAACTGTTTTTT.

In nucleotides, the CDR3 is TGTGCCAGCAGTTTAGCGGGGGGGCAGTACGAGCAGTACTTC. It codes for CASSLAGGQYEQYF. The rearrangement links TRBV27 to TRBJ2-7, with 9 bases that match TRBD2. CDR3 length: 14 amino acids. V dropped 2 bases and J dropped 4; count of bases not matched to a gene: 3. Germline values: CDR1 MNHEY, CDR2 SMNVEV (reference sequence).